These T cell receptor beta chains were read from a single sample in a study of T cell changes during pregnancy in multiple sclerosis. The method was immunoSEQ multiplex PCR; TCRdb's version includes in-frame clones alone and lacks a portion of them. Among 20,000 to 25,000 clones listed, approximately 80% were seen once. This specimen was CD8+ T cells from peripheral blood mononuclear cells, taken in the first trimester of pregnancy. The source of these receptors is a female donor in good health, enrolled as a control in a pregnancy study. CDR3s include the opening cysteine and the closing phenylalanine or tryptophan. A D gene is named only where the DNA matches it firmly. Part of the rows lack a size; the others show once, few, many or a class for expanded clones.

V gene	D gene	clone size	J gene	CDR3 protein	CDR3 DNA
TRBV9	NA	NA	TRBJ1-4	CASSVGDSNEKLFF	TGTGCCAGCAGCGTAGGCGACAGTAATGAAAAACTGTTTTTT
TRBV9	NA	NA	TRBJ1-1	CASSPGKYTEAFF	TGTGCCAGCAGCCCCGGGAAGTACACTGAAGCTTTCTTT
TRBV2	NA	NA	TRBJ2-3	CASSQEYTDTQYF	TGTGCCAGCAGCCAAGAGTATACAGATACGCAGTATTTT
TRBV19	TRBD2	NA	TRBJ2-5	CASSIVRGGSETQYF	TGTGCCAGTAGTATAGTGCGGGGGGGCTCGGAGACCCAGTACTTC
TRBV5-1	NA	NA	TRBJ1-2	CASSLFTPWTADGYTF	TGCGCCAGCAGCTTGTTTACCCCATGGACTGCTGATGGCTACACCTTC
TRBV19	NA	once	TRBJ1-4	CASSLDGEKLFF	TGTGCCAGTAGCCTCGACGGGGAAAAACTGTTTTTT
TRBV6-7	TRBD2	NA	TRBJ2-3	CASSSGKLGADTQYF	TGTGCCAGCAGTAGCGGGAAGCTGGGGGCAGATACGCAGTATTTT
TRBV6-4	NA	NA	TRBJ2-2	CASSSSGEAGELFF	TGTGCCAGCAGCTCCTCGGGGGAGGCCGGGGAGCTGTTTTTT
TRBV6-4	NA	medium-sized	TRBJ2-3	CASSEGRDTDTQYF	TGTGCCAGCAGTGAGGGCAGGGACACAGATACGCAGTATTTT
TRBV7-7	TRBD2	NA	TRBJ2-3	CASSLSGGSTDTQYF	TGTGCCAGCAGCCTGAGCGGGGGTAGCACAGATACGCAGTATTTT
TRBV19	TRBD2	NA	TRBJ2-1	CASSASGDNEQFF	TGTGCCAGTAGTGCTAGCGGGGACAATGAGCAGTTCTTC
TRBV6-1	NA	NA	TRBJ1-5	CASSDDGIQPQHF	TGTGCCAGCAGTGACGACGGGATACAGCCCCAGCATTTT
TRBV10-3	NA	NA	TRBJ2-5	CAISGQGGKETQYF	TGTGCCATCAGCGGCCAAGGGGGTAAGGAGACCCAGTACTTC
TRBV7-9	NA	once	TRBJ1-5	CASSSYRDQPQHF	TGTGCCAGCAGCAGCTACAGGGATCAGCCCCAGCATTTT
TRBV6-1	NA	medium-sized	TRBJ2-2	CASSELGDTGELFF	TGTGCCAGCAGTGAACTAGGGGACACCGGGGAGCTGTTTTTT
TRBV4-3	NA	NA	TRBJ1-2	CASSHAPTGNDGYTF	TGCGCCAGCAGCCACGCCCCTACAGGGAATGATGGCTACACCTTC